This TCR beta chain was documented in a study of identical twins. General study results and limits: Zero-insertion analyses were open to partial confounding by invariant MAIT and iNKT cells.

Concerning this clonotype: What it recognizes is unknown.

TCRdb redid the calling of the 5' RACE reads with MiXCR, one entry per CDR3 protein. The repertoire holds about 190,000 distinct CDR3 sequences, 15% to 20% seen once, with around two fifths in the top ten. Trimming took 4 bases from V and 2 from J, leaving 16 bases between them. The germline gives CDR1 GTSNPN, CDR2 SVGIG (reference sequence). The CDR3 has 15 residues. The same sample was also studied in work on T cells expressing NK-cell markers.

The TCR was taken from a woman under 30 in good health. The specimen sequenced was CD8+ T cells sorted from blood. V gene TRBV30 combines with J gene TRBJ2-3; D possibly corresponds to TRBD2 (5 bases). CDR3 protein: CAWTGSGSTTDTQYF. CDR3 DNA sequence: TGTGCCTGGACTGGGAGCGGTTCTACCACAGATACGCAGTATTTT.